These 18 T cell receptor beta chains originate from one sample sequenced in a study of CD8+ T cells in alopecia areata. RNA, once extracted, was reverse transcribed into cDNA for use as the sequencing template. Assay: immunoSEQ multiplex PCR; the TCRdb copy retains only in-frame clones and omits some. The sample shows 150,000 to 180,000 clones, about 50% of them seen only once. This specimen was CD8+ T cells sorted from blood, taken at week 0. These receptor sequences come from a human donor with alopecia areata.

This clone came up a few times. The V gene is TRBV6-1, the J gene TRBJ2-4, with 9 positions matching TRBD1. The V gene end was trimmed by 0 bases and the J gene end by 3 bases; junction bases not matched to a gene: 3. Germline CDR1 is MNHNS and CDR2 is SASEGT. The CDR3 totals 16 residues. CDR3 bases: TGTGCCAGCAGTGAAGCATGGGACAGGGACAAAAACATTCAGTACTTC. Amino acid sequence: CASSEAWDRDKNIQYF.

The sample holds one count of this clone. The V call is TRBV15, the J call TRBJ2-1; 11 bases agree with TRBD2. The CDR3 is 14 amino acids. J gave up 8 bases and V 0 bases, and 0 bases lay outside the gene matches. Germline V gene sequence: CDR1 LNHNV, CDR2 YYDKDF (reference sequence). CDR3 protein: CATSRDSGGDEQFF. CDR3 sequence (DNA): TGTGCCACCAGCAGAGATAGCGGGGGGGATGAGCAGTTCTTC.

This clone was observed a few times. The CDR3 region has the DNA TGCGCCAGCAGCTTGGACGGCCCCTGGAGAGGCTACACCTTC. Translating gives CASSLDGPWRGYTF. This chain connects TRBV5-1 to TRBJ1-2, with D unresolved. The CDR3 is 14 residues long. The germline V gene has CDR1 SGHRS and CDR2 YFSETQ. The ends were cut back, 0 bases at V and 8 bases at J, with 14 bases in the middle. Drawing the rest from reference TRBV5-1 and TRBJ1-2, the complete variable domain is KAGVTQTPRYLIKTRGQQVTLSCSPISGHRSVSWYQQTPGQGLQFLFEYFSETQRNKGNFPGRFSGRQFSNSRSEMNVSTLELGDSALYLCASSLDGPWRGYTFGSGTRLTVV.

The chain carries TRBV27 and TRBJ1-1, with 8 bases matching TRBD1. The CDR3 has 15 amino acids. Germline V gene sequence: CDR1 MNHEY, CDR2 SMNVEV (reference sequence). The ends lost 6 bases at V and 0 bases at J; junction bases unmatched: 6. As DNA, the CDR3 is TGTGCCAGCAGCCCGGACAGGGCTTTGAACACTGAAGCTTTCTTT. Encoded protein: CASSPDRALNTEAFF.

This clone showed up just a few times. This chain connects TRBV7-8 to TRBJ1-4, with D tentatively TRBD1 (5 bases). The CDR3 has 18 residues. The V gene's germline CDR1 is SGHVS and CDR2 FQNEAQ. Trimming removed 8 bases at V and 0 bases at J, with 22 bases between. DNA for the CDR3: TGTGCCAGCCACAAATTGGGGGGGAAACGGACAACTAATGAAAAACTGTTTTTT. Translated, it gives CASHKLGGKRTTNEKLFF.

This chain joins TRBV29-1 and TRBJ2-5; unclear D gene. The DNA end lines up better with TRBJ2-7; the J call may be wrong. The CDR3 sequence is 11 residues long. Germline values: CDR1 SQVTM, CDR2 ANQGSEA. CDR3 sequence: CSVLVGNEQYF. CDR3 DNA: TGCAGCGTCCTCGTGGGGAACGAGCAGTACTTC.

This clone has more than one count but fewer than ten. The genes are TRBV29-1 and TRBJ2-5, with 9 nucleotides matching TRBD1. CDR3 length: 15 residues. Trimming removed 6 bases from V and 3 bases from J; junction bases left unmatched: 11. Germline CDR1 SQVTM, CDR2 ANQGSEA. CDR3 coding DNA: TGCAGCGTCACTGTAAGGGACAGGGCAGAAGAGACCCAGTACTTC. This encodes CSVTVRDRAEETQYF.

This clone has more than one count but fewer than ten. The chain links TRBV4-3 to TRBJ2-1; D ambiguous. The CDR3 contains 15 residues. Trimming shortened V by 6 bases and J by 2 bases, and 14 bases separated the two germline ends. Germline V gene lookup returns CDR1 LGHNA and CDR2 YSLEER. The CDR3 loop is CASRREADPYNEQFF. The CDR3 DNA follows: TGCGCCAGCAGGCGAGAGGCAGATCCCTACAATGAGCAGTTCTTC.

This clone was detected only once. The CDR3 region is CASSQGDSTGELFF. DNA of the CDR3: TGCGCCAGCAGCCAAGGGGACAGCACCGGGGAGCTGTTTTTT. J is TRBJ2-2 and V is TRBV4-1; TRBD1 matches 7 bases. The germline V gene has CDR1 MGHRA and CDR2 YSYEKL. This CDR3 contains 14 residues. Trimming removed 1 base from V and 4 bases from J; junction bases left unmatched: 0.

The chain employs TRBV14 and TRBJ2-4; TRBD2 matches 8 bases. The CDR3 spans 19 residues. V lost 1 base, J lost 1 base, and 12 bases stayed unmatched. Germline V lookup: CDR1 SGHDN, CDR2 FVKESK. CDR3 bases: TGTGCCAGCAGCCAAGCCCCGGGCAGCGGGGGTACCGCCAAAAACATTCAGTACTTC. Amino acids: CASSQAPGSGGTAKNIQYF.

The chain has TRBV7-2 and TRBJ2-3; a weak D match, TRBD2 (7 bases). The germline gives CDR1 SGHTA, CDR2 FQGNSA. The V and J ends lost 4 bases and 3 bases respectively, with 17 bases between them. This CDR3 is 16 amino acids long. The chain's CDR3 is CASSSTRRGGTDTQYF. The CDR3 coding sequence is TGTGCCAGCAGCTCTACCCGAAGGGGGGGGACAGATACGCAGTATTTT.

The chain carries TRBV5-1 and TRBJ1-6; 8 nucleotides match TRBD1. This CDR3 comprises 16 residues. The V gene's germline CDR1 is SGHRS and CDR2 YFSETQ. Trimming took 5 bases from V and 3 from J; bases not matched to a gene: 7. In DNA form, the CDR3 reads TGCGCCAGCAGTCACGTTGACAGGGGCTATAATTCACCCCTCCACTTT. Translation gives CASSHVDRGYNSPLHF.

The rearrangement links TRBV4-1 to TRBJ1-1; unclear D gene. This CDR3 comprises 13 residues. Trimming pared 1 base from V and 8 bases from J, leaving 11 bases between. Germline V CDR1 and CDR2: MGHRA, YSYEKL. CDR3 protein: CASSQGPGREAFF. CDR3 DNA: TGCGCCAGCAGCCAAGGGCCCGGGAGAGAAGCTTTCTTT.

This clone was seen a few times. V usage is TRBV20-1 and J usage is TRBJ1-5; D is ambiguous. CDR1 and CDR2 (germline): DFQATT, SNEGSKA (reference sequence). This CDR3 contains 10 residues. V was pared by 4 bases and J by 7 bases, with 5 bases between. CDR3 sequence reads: CSAIYQPQHF. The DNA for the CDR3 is TGCAGTGCTATCTACCAGCCCCAGCATTTT.

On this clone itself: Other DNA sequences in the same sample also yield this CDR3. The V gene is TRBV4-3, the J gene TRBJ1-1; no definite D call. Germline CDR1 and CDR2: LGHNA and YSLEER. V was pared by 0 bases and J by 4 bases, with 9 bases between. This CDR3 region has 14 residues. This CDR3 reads CASSQDPGSTEAFF. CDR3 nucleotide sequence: TGCGCCAGCAGCCAAGATCCGGGGAGCACTGAAGCTTTCTTT.

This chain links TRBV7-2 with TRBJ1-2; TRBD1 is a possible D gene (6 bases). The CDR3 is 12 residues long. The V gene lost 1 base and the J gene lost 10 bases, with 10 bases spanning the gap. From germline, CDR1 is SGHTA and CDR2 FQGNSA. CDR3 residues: CASSLGRQDYTF. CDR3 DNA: TGTGCCAGCAGCTTAGGCAGACAGGACTACACCTTC.

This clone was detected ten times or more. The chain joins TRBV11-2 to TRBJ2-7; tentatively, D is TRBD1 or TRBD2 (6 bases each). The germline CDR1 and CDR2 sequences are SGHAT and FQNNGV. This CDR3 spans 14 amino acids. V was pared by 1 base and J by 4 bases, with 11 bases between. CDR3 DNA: TGTGCCAGCAGCTTAGGGGGGGCGCGGTACGAGCAGTACTTC. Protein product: CASSLGGARYEQYF.

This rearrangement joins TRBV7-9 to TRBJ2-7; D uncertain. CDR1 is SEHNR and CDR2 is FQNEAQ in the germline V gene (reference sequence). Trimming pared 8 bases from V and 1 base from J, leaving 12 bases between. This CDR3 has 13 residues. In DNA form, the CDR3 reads TGTGCCAGCCGCGCAGTGTCTTCCTACGAGCAGTACTTC. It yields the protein CASRAVSSYEQYF.